This T cell receptor beta chain emerged from a study of T cell repertoires in cytomegalovirus infection. CDR1 and CDR2 (germline): SGDLS, YYNGEE. This CDR3 comprises 20 residues. V was shortened by 0 bases and J by 1 base, with 25 bases between the two germline ends. One entry per CDR3 protein, called by TCRdb with MiXCR from the reads. The sample records about 770,000 distinct CDR3 sequences, around 29% being singletons. Of note for this clonotype: The antigen remains unidentified.

Findings and limits, study-wide: People with CMV and the relevant HLA were identified by cumulative public TCR beta family frequency.

This chain uses TRBV9 with TRBJ1-1; TRBD1 is a possible D gene (6 bases). The starting material was cultured CD8+ T cells from PBMCs, obtained from culture after CMV antigen stimulation. The receptor comes from a human donor in good health (CMV status not recorded). Some clones in this sample may be carry-over from other donors' samples. The chain's CDR3 is CASSVALGQEPTLSNTEAFF. Here the CDR3 DNA reads TGTGCCAGCAGCGTAGCTCTGGGACAAGAACCAACCCTCTCGAACACTGAAGCTTTCTTT.